This is a list of T cell receptor beta chains from one sample in a study of spatial heterogeneity in lung cancer. TCRdb processed the 5' RACE reads anew with MiXCR; each CDR3 protein has one entry. This sample has tens of thousands of distinct CDR3 sequences, with 5.2% found just once. Specimen: PBMCs, collected at surgery. The receptors shown here come from a female donor with early-stage non-small cell lung cancer. The CDR3 runs from the conserved cysteine through the conserved F or W. A D gene is named only where the DNA matches it firmly. Size is omitted from some rows. Given values are once, few, many or a class for expanded clones.

abundance	v_gene	j_gene	d_gene	CDR3nt	CDR3aa
few	TRBV12-3/TRBV12-4	TRBJ2-1	TRBD2	TGTGCCAGCAGTTTGTACTTGACTAGCCATGAGCAGTTCTTC	CASSLYLTSHEQFF
few	TRBV20-1	TRBJ1-1	TRBD1	TGCAGTGCTAGAAGGGACAGGGGGATGGGTGAAGCTTTCTTT	CSARRDRGMGEAFF
many	TRBV25-1	TRBJ2-7	.	TGTGCCAGCAGTGAGCCGGGACCTCAGGGTTACGAGCAGTACTTC	CASSEPGPQGYEQYF
many	TRBV28	TRBJ1-1	.	TGTGCCGGGGCCCGATTACAAGGAGGGGACACTGAAGCTTTCTTT	CAGARLQGGDTEAFF
many	TRBV3-1	TRBJ1-3	.	TGTGCCAGCAGCACCGGGGCAGTCGGAAACACCATATATTTT	CASSTGAVGNTIYF
many	TRBV7-8	TRBJ2-4	.	TGTGCCAGCAGCTTAGAGTTAGCCAAAAACATTCAGTACTTC	CASSLELAKNIQYF
.	TRBV6-2/TRBV6-3	TRBJ1-5	.	TGTGCCAGCAGTTACTGGCAGGGTAGCAATCAGCCCCAGCATTTT	CASSYWQGSNQPQHF
medium-sized	TRBV28	TRBJ1-5	.	TGTGCCAGCAGTTTGGCTGGGGGCCACGGAATTAATCAGCCCCAGCATTTT	CASSLAGGHGINQPQHF
many	TRBV6-7	TRBJ2-5	.	TGTGCCAGCAGTTACAACCGATGGGAGACCCAGTACTTC	CASSYNRWETQYF
many	TRBV19	TRBJ2-5	.	TGTGCCAGTAGTATAGTACTCCAAGAGACCCAGTACTTC	CASSIVLQETQYF
many	TRBV6-5	TRBJ2-2	TRBD2	TGTGCCAGCAGTCCTTTACTAGCGTTCGGGGAGCTGTTTTTT	CASSPLLAFGELFF
many	TRBV15	TRBJ2-1	TRBD1	TGTGCCACCAGCAGAGCTCTGACAGGGGCTCCGTTCTTC	CATSRALTGAPFF
.	TRBV5-1	TRBJ1-5	.	TGCGCCAGCAGCTTCGGAGGGGAGAGCCAGCCCCAGCATTTT	CASSFGGESQPQHF
.	TRBV6-1	TRBJ2-5	.	TGTGCCAGCAGTGAAGGGTTACAAGAGACCCAGTACTTC	CASSEGLQETQYF
many	TRBV7-2	TRBJ1-6	.	TGTGCCAGCAGCTTAGGGACTTTATTTTCATACCTCCACTTT	CASSLGTLFSYLHF
many	TRBV7-9	TRBJ2-5	.	TGTGCCAGCAGCCTATGGGACGGCGTGGAGACCCAGTACTTC	CASSLWDGVETQYF
few	TRBV19	TRBJ1-5	TRBD1	TGTGCCAGCCAGACAGGGGGAAGCAATCAGCCCCAGCATTTT	CASQTGGSNQPQHF
many	TRBV6-5	TRBJ1-1	.	TGTGCCAGCAGGCCCCCGACGGGGAACACTGAAGCTTTCTTT	CASRPPTGNTEAFF